This is a list of T cell receptor beta chains from one sample in a study of a mutant IDH1 vaccine in newly diagnosed glioma. For these receptors, no antigen is known. Sequencing used immunoSEQ multiplex PCR; TCRdb keeps in-frame clones, though not all of them. This sample has about 36,000 clones; about four fifths occur once, and the top ten carry more than 12%. The input for sequencing was peripheral blood mononuclear cells (PBMCs), taken from a glioma patient whose treatment included an IDH1 peptide vaccine. The receptors shown here come from a woman aged 25 to 39 with glioma. Some clones in this sample may be carry-over from other donors' samples. The CDR3 runs from the conserved cysteine through the conserved F or W. The D gene is left open where the match is weak. Size is omitted from some rows. Given values are once, few, many or a class for expanded clones.

j_gene	d_gene	v_gene	abundance	CDR3nt	CDR3aa
TRBJ2-1	TRBD2	TRBV7-8	NA	TGTGCCAGCAGCTTGCCTAGCGGGAGCAACAATGAGCAGTTCTTC	CASSLPSGSNNEQFF
TRBJ1-5	NA	TRBV14	NA	TGTGCCAGCAGCATGACAGGAACCAATCAGCCCCAGCATTTT	CASSMTGTNQPQHF
TRBJ1-1	NA	TRBV29-1	NA	TGCAGCGTTGGGGGGTTTTCTACTGAAGCTTTCTTT	CSVGGFSTEAFF
TRBJ1-5	NA	TRBV19	NA	TGTGCCAGTAGTATAGCCGGGGCCCGGGCCCAGCATTTT	CASSIAGARAQHF
TRBJ2-1	NA	TRBV9	NA	TGTGCCAGCAGCGTAGGCGGGTTTTCAATCAATGAGCAGTTCTTC	CASSVGGFSINEQFF
TRBJ2-7	NA	TRBV19	NA	TGTGCCAGTAGTAGGACCCGGGGAGTCGGTTACGAGCAGTACTTC	CASSRTRGVGYEQYF
TRBJ1-2	TRBD1	TRBV11-2	NA	TGTGCCAGCAGCTCGACTTTAACAGGGGATTATGAGGGCTACACCTTC	CASSSTLTGDYEGYTF
TRBJ2-2	NA	TRBV21-1	NA	TGTGCCAGCAGCAAAGTTAGGGGTGACAGGGAGCGGGCTTCAAACACCGGGGAGCTGTTTTTT	CASSKVRGDRERASNTGELFF
TRBJ1-2	NA	TRBV21-1	NA	TGTGCCAGCAGGGGCAGGGGGCTTGACGGCTACACCTTC	CASRGRGLDGYTF
TRBJ1-2	NA	TRBV7-8	few	TGTGCCAGCAGCCCCGTTCAGGGCTCTGGCTACACCTTC	CASSPVQGSGYTF
TRBJ1-2	NA	TRBV29-1	NA	TGCAGCGCCAAAAACCCAGAAAACTATGGCTACACCTTC	CSAKNPENYGYTF
TRBJ2-3	NA	TRBV7-9	NA	TGTGCCAGCACCTCGGTGCGGACCTCTAGCACAGATACGCAGTATTTT	CASTSVRTSSTDTQYF
TRBJ2-7	TRBD1	TRBV29-1	NA	TGCAGCGTTTCCCGGGACAGCCACTACGAGCAGTACTTC	CSVSRDSHYEQYF
TRBJ2-3	TRBD1	TRBV11-3	NA	TGTGCCAGCAGCTTGAGGACAGGCCGCACAGATACGCAGTATTTT	CASSLRTGRTDTQYF